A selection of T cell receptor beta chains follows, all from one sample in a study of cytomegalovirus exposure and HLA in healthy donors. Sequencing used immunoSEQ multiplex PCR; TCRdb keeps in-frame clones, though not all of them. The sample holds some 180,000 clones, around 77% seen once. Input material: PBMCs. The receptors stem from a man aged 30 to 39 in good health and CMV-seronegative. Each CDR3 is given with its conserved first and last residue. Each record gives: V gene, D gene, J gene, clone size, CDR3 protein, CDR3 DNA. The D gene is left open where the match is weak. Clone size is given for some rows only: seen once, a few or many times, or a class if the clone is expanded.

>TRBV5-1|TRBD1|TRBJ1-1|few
CASSPGTANTEAFF
TGCGCCAGCAGCCCCGGGACAGCGAACACTGAAGCTTTCTTT
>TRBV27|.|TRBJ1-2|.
CASSFGQGLNYGYTF
TGTGCCAGCAGTTTTGGGCAGGGGCTAAACTATGGCTACACCTTC
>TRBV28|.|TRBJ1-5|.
CASSVSVRNQPQHF
TGTGCCAGCAGCGTAAGTGTCCGGAATCAGCCCCAGCATTTT
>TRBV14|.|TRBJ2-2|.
CASRQDTGELFF
TGTGCCAGCAGGCAGGACACCGGGGAGCTGTTTTTT
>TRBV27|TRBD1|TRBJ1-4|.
CASSLFPSAQGGNEKLFF
TGTGCCAGCAGTTTATTCCCCTCCGCACAGGGGGGTAATGAAAAACTGTTTTTT
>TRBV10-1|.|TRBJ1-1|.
CASMEGMNTEAFF
TGCGCCAGCATGGAGGGGATGAACACTGAAGCTTTCTTT
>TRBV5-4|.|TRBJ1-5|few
CASSALGDSNQPQHF
TGTGCCAGCAGCGCTTTGGGAGATAGCAATCAGCCCCAGCATTTT
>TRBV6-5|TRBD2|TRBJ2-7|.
CASSSSGATYEQYF
TGTGCCAGCAGCTCCAGCGGGGCGACCTACGAGCAGTACTTC
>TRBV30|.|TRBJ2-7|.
CAWSVQPGRSYEQYF
TGTGCCTGGAGTGTACAGCCAGGCCGAAGCTACGAGCAGTACTTC
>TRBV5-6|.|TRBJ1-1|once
CASSLGWQNEAFF
TGTGCCAGCAGCTTGGGGTGGCAGAATGAAGCTTTCTTT
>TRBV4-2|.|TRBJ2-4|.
CASSQSRTAPLAKNIQYF
TGTGCCAGCAGCCAATCTCGGACAGCGCCTCTAGCCAAAAACATTCAGTACTTC
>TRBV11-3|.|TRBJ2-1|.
CASSSRLDEQFF
TGTGCCAGCAGCAGCCGACTGGATGAGCAGTTCTTC
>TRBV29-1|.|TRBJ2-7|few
CSVQGVDEQYF
TGCAGCGTACAGGGAGTCGACGAGCAGTACTTC
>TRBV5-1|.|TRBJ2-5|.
CASARMGGETQYF
TGCGCCAGCGCCCGAATGGGGGGTGAGACCCAGTACTTC
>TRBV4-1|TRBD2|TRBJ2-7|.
CASSQAGTSGSAYEQYF
TGCGCCAGCAGCCAAGCCGGGACTAGCGGGAGTGCCTACGAGCAGTACTTC
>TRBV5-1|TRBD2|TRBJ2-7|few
CASSPTSGSDEQYF
TGCGCCAGCAGCCCGACTAGCGGGAGCGACGAGCAGTACTTC
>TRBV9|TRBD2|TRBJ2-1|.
CASSLRLAGKDEQFF
TGTGCCAGCAGCTTGAGACTAGCGGGAAAGGATGAGCAGTTCTTC
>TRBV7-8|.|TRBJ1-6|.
CASSSGQFYNSPLHF
TGTGCCAGCAGCTCCGGACAGTTCTATAATTCACCCCTCCACTTT
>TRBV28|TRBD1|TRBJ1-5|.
CASRPKETGGNQPQHF
TGTGCCAGCAGACCCAAAGAGACAGGGGGCAATCAGCCCCAGCATTTT
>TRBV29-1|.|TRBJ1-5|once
CSVLQGDQPQHF
TGCAGCGTTTTGCAGGGTGATCAGCCCCAGCATTTT
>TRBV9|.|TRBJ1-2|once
CASSPGRGRYGYTF
TGTGCCAGCAGCCCCGGGAGGGGTCGGTATGGCTACACCTTC
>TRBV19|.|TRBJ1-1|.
CASSLPRDLNTEAFF
TGTGCCAGTAGTCTACCCCGGGACTTGAACACTGAAGCTTTCTTT
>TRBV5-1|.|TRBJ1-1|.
CASSLDLNMNTEAFF
TGCGCCAGCAGCTTGGATCTGAACATGAACACTGAAGCTTTCTTT
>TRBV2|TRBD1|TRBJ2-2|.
CASRLTGGSGELFF
TGTGCCAGCAGGCTAACAGGGGGTTCCGGGGAGCTGTTTTTT